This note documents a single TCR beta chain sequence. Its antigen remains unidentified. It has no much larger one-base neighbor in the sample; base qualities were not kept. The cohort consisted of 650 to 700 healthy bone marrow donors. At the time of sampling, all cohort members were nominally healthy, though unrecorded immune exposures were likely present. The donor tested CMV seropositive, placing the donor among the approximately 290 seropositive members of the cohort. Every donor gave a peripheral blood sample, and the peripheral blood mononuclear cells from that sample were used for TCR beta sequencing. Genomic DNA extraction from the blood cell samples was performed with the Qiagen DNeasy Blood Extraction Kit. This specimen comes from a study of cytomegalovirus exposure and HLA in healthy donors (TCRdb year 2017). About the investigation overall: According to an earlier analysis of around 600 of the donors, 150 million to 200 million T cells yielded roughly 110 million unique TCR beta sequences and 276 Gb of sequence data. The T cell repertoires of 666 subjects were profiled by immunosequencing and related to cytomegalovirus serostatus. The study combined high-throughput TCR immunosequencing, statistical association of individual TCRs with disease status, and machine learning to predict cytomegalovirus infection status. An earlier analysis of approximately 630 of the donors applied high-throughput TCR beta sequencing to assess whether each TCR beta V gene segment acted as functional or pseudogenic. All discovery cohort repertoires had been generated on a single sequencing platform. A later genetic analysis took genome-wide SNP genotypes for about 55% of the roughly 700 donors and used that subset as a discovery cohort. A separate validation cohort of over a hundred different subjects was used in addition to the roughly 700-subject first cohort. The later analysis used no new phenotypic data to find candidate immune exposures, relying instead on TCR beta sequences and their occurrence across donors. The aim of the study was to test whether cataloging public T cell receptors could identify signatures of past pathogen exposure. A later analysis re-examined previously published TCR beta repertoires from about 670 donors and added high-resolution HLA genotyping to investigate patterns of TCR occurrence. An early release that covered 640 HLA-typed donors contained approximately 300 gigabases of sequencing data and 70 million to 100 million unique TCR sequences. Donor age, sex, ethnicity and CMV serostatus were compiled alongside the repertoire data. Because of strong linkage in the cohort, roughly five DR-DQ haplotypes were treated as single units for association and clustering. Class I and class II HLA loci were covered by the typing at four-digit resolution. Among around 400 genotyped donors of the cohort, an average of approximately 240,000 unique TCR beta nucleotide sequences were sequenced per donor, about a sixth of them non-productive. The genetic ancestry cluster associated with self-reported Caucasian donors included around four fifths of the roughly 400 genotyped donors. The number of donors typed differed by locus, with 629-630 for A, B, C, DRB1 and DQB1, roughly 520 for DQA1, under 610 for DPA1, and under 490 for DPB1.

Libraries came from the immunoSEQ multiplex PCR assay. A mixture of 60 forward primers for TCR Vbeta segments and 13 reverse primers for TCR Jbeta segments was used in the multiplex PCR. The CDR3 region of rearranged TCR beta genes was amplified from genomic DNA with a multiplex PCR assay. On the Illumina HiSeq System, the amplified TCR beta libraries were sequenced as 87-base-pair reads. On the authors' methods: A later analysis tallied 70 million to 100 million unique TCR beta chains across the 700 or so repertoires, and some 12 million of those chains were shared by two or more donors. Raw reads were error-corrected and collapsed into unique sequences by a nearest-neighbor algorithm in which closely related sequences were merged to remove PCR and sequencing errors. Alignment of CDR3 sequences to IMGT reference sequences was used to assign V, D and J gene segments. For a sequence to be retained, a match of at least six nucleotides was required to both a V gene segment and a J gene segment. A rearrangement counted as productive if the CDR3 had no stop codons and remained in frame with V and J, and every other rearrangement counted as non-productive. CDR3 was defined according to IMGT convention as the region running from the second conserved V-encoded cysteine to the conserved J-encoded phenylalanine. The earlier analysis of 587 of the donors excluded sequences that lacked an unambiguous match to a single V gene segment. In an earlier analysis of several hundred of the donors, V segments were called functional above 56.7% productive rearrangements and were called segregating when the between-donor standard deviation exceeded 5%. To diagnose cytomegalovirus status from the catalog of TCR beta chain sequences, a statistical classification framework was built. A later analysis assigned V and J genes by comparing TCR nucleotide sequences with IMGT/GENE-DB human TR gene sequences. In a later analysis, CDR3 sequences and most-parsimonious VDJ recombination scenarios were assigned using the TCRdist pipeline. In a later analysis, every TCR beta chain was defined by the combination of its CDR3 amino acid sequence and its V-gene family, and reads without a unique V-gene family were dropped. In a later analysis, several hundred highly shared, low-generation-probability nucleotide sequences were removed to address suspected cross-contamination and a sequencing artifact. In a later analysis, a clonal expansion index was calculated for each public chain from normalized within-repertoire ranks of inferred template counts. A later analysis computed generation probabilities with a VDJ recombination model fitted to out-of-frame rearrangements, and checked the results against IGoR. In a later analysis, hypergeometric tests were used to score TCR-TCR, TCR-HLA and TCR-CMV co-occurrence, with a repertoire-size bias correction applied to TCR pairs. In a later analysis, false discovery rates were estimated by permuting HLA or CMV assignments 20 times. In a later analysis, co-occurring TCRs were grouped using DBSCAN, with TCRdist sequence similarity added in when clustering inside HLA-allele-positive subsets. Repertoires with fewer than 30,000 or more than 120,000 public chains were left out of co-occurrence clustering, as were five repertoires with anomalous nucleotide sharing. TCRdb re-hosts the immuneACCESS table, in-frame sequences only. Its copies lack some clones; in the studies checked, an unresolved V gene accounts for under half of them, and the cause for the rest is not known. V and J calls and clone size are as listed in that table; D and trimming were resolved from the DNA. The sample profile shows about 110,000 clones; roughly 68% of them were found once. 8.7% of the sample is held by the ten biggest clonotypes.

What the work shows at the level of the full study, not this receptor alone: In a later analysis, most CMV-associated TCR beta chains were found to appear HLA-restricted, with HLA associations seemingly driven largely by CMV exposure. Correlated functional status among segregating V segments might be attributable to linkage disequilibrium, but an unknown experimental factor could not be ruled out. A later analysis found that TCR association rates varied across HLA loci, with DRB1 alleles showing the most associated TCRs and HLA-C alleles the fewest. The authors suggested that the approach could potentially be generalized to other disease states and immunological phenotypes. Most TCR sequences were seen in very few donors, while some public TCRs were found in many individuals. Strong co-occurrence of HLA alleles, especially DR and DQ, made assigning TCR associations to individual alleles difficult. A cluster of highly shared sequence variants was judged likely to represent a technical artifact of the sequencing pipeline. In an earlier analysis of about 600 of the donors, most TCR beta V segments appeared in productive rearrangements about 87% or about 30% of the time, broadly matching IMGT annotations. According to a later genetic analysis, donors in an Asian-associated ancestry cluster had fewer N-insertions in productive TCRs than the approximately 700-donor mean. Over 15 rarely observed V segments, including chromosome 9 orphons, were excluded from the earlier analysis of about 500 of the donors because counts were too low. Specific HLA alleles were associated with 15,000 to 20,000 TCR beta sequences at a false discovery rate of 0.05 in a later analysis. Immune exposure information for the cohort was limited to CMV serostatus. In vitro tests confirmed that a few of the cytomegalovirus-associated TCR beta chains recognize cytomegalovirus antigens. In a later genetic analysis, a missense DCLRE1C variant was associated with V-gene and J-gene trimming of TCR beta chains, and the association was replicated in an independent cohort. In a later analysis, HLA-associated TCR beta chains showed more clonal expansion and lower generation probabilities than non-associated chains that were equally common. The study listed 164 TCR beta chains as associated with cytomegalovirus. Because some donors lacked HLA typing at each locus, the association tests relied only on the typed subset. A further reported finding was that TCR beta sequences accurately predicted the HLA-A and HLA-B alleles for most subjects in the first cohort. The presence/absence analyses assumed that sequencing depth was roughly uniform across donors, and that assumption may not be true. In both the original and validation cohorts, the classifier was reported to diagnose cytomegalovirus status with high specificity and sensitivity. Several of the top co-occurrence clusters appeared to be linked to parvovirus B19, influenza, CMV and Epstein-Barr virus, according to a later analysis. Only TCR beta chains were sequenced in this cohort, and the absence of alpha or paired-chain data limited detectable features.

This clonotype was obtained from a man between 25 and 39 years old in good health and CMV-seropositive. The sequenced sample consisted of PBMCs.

Read as DNA, the sequence is TGTGCCAGCAGTCCCTGGACAGGGAATGAAAAACTGTTTTTT. Translated, this gives CASSPWTGNEKLFF. This sequence uses TRBV28 and TRBJ1-4, with 8 middle bases fitting TRBD1. CDR1 and CDR2, looked up from the germline V gene, are MDHEN and SYDVKM. The CDR3 measures 14 amino acids from cysteine to phenylalanine. Left in the record is the CDR3 DNA by itself, 42 bases read in frame from the first base. After removal of 5 bases from V and 5 bases from J, the junction retains 4 bases not matched to a gene. Supplemented by the reference TRBV28 and TRBJ1-4 proteins around the CDR3, the complete variable domain is DVKVTQSSRYLVKRTGEKVFLECVQDMDHENMFWYRQDPGLGLRLIYFSYDVKMKEKGDIPEGYSVSREKKERFSLILESASTNQTSMYLCASSPWTGNEKLFFGSGTQLSVL.